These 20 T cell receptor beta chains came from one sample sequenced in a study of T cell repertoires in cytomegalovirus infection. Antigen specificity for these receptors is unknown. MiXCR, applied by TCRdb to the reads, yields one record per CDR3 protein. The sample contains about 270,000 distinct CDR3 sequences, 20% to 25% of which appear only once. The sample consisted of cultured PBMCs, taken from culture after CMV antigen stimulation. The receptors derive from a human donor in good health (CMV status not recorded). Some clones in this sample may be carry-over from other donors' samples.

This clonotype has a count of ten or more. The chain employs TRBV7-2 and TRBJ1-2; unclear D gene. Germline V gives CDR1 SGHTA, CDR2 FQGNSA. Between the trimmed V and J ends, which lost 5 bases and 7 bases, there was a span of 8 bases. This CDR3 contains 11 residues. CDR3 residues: CASSPTGGYTF. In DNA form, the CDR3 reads TGTGCCAGCAGCCCTACCGGTGGCTACACCTTC.

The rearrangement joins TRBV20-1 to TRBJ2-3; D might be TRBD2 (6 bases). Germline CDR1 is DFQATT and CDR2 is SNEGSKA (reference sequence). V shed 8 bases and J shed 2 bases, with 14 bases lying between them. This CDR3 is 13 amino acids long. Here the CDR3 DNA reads TGCAGTTACGAGGAGGGCCTCACAGATACGCAGTATTTT. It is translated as CSYEEGLTDTQYF.

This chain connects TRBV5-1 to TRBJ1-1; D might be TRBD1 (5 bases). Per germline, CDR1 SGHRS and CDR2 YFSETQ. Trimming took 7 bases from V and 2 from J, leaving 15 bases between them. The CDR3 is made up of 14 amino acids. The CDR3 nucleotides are TGCGCCAGCGGTCAGGGAGCAGTCAACACTGAAGCTTTCTTT. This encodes CASGQGAVNTEAFF. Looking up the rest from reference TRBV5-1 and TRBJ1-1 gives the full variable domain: KAGVTQTPRYLIKTRGQQVTLSCSPISGHRSVSWYQQTPGQGLQFLFEYFSETQRNKGNFPGRFSGRQFSNSRSEMNVSTLELGDSALYLCASGQGAVNTEAFFGQGTRLTVV.

In nucleotides, the CDR3 is TGTGCCAGCAGTTACTCCGCGGCCTCCACAGATACGCAGTATTTT. Its translation: CASSYSAASTDTQYF. The chain links TRBV6-5 to TRBJ2-3; D gene unclear. Germline loops: CDR1 MNHEY, CDR2 SVGAGI. The V gene lost 0 bases and the J gene lost 2 bases, with 9 bases spanning the gap. This CDR3 contains 15 residues.

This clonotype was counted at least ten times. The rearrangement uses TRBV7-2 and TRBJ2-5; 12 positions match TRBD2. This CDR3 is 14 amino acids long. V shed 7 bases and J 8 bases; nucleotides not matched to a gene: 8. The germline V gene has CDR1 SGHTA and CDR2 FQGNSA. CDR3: CASKGASGGATQYF. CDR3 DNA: TGTGCCAGCAAAGGGGCTAGCGGGGGGGCCACCCAGTACTTC.

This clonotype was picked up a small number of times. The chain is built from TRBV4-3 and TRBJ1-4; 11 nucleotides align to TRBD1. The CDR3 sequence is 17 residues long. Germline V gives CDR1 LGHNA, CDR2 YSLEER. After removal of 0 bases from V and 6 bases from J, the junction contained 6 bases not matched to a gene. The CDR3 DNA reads TGCGCCAGCAGCCAAGATGCACCGGGACAGGGGGATGAAAAACTGTTTTTT. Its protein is CASSQDAPGQGDEKLFF.

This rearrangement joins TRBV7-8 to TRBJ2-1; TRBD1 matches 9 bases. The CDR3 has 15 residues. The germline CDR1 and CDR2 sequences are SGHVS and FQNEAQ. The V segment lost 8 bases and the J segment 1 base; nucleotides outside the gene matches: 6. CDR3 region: CASRGDRESYNEQFF. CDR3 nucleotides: TGTGCCAGCCGGGGGGACAGGGAATCCTACAATGAGCAGTTCTTC.

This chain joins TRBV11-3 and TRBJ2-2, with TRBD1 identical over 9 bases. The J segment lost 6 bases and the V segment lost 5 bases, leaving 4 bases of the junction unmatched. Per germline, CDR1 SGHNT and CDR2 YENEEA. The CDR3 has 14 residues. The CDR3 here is CASSGRQGAGELFF. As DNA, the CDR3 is TGTGCCAGCAGCGGACGACAGGGGGCCGGGGAGCTGTTTTTT.

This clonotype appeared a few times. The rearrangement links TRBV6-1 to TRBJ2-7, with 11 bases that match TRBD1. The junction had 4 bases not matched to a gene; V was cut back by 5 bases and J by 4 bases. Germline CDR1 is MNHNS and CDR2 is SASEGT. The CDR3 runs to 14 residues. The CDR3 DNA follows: TGTGCCAGCAGTTATGGACAGGGGGCTTACGAGCAGTACTTC. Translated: CASSYGQGAYEQYF.

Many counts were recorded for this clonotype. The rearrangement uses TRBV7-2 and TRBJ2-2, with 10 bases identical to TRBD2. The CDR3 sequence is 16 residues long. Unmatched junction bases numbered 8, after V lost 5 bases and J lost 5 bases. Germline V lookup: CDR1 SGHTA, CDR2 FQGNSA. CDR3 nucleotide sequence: TGTGCCAGCAGCCGACTTCCGGGACTAGCGACCGGGGAGCTGTTTTTT. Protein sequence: CASSRLPGLATGELFF.

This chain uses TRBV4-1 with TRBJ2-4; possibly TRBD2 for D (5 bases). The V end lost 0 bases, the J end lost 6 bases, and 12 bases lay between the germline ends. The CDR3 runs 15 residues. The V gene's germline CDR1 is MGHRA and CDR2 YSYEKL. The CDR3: CASSQERGRTNIQYF. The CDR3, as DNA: TGCGCCAGCAGCCAAGAAAGAGGGCGGACAAACATTCAGTACTTC.

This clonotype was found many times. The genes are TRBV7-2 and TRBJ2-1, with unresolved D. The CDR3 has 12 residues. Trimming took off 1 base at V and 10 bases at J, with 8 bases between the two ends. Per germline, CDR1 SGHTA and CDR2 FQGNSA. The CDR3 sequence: CASSLEAGEQFF. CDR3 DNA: TGTGCCAGCAGCTTAGAGGCCGGCGAGCAGTTCTTC. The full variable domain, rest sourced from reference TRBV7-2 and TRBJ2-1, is GAGVSQSPSNKVTEKGKDVELRCDPISGHTALYWYRQSLGQGLEFLIYFQGNSAPDKSGLPSDRFSAERTGGSVSTLTIQRTQQEDSAVYLCASSLEAGEQFFGPGTRLTVL.

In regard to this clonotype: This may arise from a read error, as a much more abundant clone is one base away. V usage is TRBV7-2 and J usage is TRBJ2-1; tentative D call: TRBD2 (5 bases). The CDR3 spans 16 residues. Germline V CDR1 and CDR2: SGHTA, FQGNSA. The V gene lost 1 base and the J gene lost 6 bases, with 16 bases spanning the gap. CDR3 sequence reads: CASSLEPGLRINEQFF. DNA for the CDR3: TGTGCCAGCAGCTTAGAGCCGGGGTTGCGAATCAATGAGCAGTTCTTC.

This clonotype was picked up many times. The CDR3 DNA reads TGTGCCAGCAGTTCTATAGCGGGACTCAACCAAGAGACCCAGTACTTC. Its protein product is CASSSIAGLNQETQYF. The V call is TRBV7-3, the J call TRBJ2-5; 8 positions match TRBD2. The germline V gene has CDR1 SGHTA and CDR2 FQGTGA. Unmatched junction bases numbered 9, after V lost 6 bases and J lost 0 bases. CDR3 size: 16 residues.

This CDR3 is CASSLGGDVSGNTIYF. CDR3 bases: TGTGCCAGCAGCTTGGGAGGGGATGTCTCTGGAAACACCATATATTTT. V and J are TRBV5-4 and TRBJ1-3, with a weak D call TRBD1 (5 bases). Trimming removed 0 bases from V and 0 bases from J, with 10 bases in between. Germline CDR1 is SGHNT and CDR2 is YYREEE (reference sequence). The CDR3 consists of 16 residues.

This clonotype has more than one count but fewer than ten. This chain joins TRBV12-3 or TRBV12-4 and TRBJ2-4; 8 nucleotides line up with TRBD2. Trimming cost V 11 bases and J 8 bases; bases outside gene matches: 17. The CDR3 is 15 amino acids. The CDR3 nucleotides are TGTGCCTCCTCGCCCGGGTGGGTCGGGAGGGACATTCAGTACTTC. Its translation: CASSPGWVGRDIQYF.

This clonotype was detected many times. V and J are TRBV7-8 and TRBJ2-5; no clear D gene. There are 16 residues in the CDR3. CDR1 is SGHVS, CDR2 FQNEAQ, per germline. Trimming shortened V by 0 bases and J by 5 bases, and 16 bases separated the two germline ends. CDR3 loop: CASSLAKGPKKETQYF. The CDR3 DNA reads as TGTGCCAGCAGCTTAGCGAAAGGTCCGAAAAAGGAGACCCAGTACTTC.

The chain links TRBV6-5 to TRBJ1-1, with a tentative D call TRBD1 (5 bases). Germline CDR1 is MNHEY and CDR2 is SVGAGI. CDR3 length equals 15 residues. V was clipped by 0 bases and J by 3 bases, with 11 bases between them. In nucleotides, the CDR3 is TGTGCCAGCAGTTACTCGAGATCGGGGGACACTGAAGCTTTCTTT. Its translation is CASSYSRSGDTEAFF.

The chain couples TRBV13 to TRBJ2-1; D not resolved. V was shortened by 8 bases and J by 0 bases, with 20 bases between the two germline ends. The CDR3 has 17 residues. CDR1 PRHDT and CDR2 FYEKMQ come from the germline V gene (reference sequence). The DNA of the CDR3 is TGTGCCAGCGGATCCGCTCTCCTAAATAGCTCCTACAATGAGCAGTTCTTC. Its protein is CASGSALLNSSYNEQFF.

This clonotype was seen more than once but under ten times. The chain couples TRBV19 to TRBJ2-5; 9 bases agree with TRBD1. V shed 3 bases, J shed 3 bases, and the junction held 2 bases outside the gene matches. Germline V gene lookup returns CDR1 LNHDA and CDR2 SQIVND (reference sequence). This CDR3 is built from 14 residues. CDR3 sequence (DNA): TGTGCCAGTAGTATTGGACAGGGGAAAGAGACCCAGTACTTC. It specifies CASSIGQGKETQYF.